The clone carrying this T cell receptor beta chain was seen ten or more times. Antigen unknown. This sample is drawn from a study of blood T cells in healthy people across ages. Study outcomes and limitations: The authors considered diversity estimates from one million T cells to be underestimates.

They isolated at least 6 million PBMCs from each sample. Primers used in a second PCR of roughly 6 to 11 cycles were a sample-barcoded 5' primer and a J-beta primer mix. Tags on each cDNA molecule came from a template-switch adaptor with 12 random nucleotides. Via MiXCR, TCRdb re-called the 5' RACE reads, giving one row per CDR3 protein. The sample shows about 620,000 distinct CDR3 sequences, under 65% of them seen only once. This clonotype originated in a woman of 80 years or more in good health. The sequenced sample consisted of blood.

Here the CDR3 DNA reads TGCGCCAGCAGCATCGGGGCAGGTACAGACAATCAGCCCCAGCATTTT. It codes for CASSIGAGTDNQPQHF. This sequence joins TRBV5-1 and TRBJ1-5; tentatively, D is TRBD1 (5 bases). The CDR3 has 16 residues. Germline CDR1 SGHRS, CDR2 YFSETQ. Trimming took off 4 bases at V and 3 bases at J, with 17 bases between the two ends.